These 9 T cell receptor beta chains originate from one sample sequenced in a study of cytomegalovirus exposure and HLA in healthy donors. PCR primers comprised 60 Vbeta and 13 Jbeta primers. Produced via immunoSEQ multiplex PCR; TCRdb's table is partial and in-frame only. The sample consists of 150,000 to 200,000 clones, approximately 65% of them appearing once. The sample consisted of PBMCs. Receptors were obtained from a man in his forties in good health and CMV-seronegative.

In this sample, this clone turned up a few times. V and J are TRBV4-2 and TRBJ1-6; no reliable D call. Germline V lookup: CDR1 LGHNA, CDR2 YNFKEQ. Trimming removed 5 bases from V and 10 bases from J, with 15 bases in between. This CDR3 comprises 14 residues. The CDR3 DNA sequence: TGTGCCAGCAGCGCGTCCCCCAACGGGTCACCCCTCCACTTT. It yields the protein CASSASPNGSPLHF.

The V gene is TRBV9, the J gene TRBJ2-7, with 11 bases that match TRBD2. V lost 0 bases to trimming and J lost 0 bases; unmatched junction nucleotides: 5. Germline CDR1 reads SGDLS; CDR2 reads YYNGEE. The CDR3 consists of 17 residues. CDR3 sequence: CASSVGLAGWGSYEQYF. For the CDR3, the DNA is TGTGCCAGCAGCGTAGGACTAGCGGGATGGGGCTCCTACGAGCAGTACTTC.

For this clone: Other nucleotide sequences from this sample produce the same CDR3. The chain recombines TRBV30 with TRBJ2-7; tentatively, D is TRBD2 (7 bases). The CDR3 is 14 amino acids. Per germline, CDR1 GTSNPN and CDR2 SVGIG (reference sequence). The V end lost 0 bases, the J end lost 1 base, and 10 bases lay between the germline ends. CDR3 protein: CAWSVGGGSYEQYF. The CDR3 nucleotides are TGTGCCTGGAGTGTAGGGGGGGGGTCCTACGAGCAGTACTTC.

This clone was found a few times. The V call is TRBV7-2, the J call TRBJ1-1; weak D call: TRBD1 (5 bases). Germline lookup yields CDR1 SGHTA and CDR2 FQGNSA. The V end lost 5 bases, the J end lost 1 base, and 14 bases lay between the germline ends. The CDR3 covers 15 residues. CDR3 nucleotide sequence: TGTGCCAGCAGCCCTCCCACAGGTGAGAACACTGAAGCTTTCTTT. Its translation: CASSPPTGENTEAFF.

The chain uses TRBV27 and TRBJ2-2; no definite D call. The CDR3 sequence is 11 residues long. In germline, CDR1 is MNHEY, CDR2 SMNVEV (reference sequence). Trimming took 9 bases from V and 5 from J, leaving 7 bases between them. The CDR3 DNA reads as TGTGCCAGGGTTCGGACCGGGGAGCTGTTTTTT. Its protein is CARVRTGELFF.

On this clone: The identical CDR3 is also encoded by other nucleotide sequences in the sample. V usage is TRBV4-2 and J usage is TRBJ2-1; TRBD2 aligns across 9 bases. Germline V lookup: CDR1 LGHNA, CDR2 YNFKEQ. After removal of 0 bases from V and 12 bases from J, the junction contained 12 bases not matched to a gene. The CDR3 has 16 amino acids. CDR3 sequence (DNA): TGTGCCAGCAGCCAAGATGGAAGTCTAGCGGGACTTGGGCAGTTCTTC. Its protein product is CASSQDGSLAGLGQFF.

J is TRBJ2-7 and V is TRBV27; 9 bases are a match to TRBD2. The CDR3 sequence is 16 residues long. CDR1 is MNHEY, CDR2 SMNVEV, per germline (reference sequence). The ends lost 2 bases at V and 0 bases at J; junction bases unmatched: 5. The CDR3 sequence is CASSLEAGGLSYEQYF. The CDR3 DNA follows: TGTGCCAGCAGTTTAGAGGCGGGAGGGCTCTCCTACGAGCAGTACTTC.

The chain is built from TRBV2 and TRBJ2-5, with 9 bases matching TRBD2. The CDR3 runs 15 residues. The germline CDR1 and CDR2 sequences are SNHLY and FYNNEI. Trimming removed 5 bases from V and 4 bases from J; junction bases left unmatched: 8. The CDR3 DNA reads TGTGCCAGCAGTTGGGCTAGCGGGGAATCAGAGACCCAGTACTTC. It specifies CASSWASGESETQYF.

In DNA form, the CDR3 reads TGTGCCACCAGAGACAGAGACCGGGACTATGTCCTAGCTGAGGAAGAGACCCAGTACTTC. Translating gives CATRDRDRDYVLAEEETQYF. V is TRBV15 and J is TRBJ2-5, with 7 bases matching TRBD2. Trimming removed 6 bases from V and 3 bases from J; junction bases left unmatched: 25. The CDR3 is 20 amino acids. CDR1 and CDR2 (germline): LNHNV, YYDKDF (reference sequence). The entire variable domain, with the rest obtained from reference TRBV15 and TRBJ2-5, is as follows: DAMVIQNPRYQVTQFGKPVTLSCSQTLNHNVMYWYQQKSSQAPKLLFHYYDKDFNNEADTPDNFQSRRPNTSFCFLDIRSPGLGDTAMYLCATRDRDRDYVLAEEETQYFGPGTRLLVL.